One sample yielded the 8 T cell receptor beta chains listed below, sequenced in a study of T cell responses to AZD1222 COVID-19 vaccine. Only in-frame clones appear in the TCRdb table, and some are missing; sequencing was by immunoSEQ multiplex PCR. The table lists some 130,000 clones, approximately 91% of them singletons. Material: peripheral blood, obtained 28 days after the second AZD1222 dose. These receptors all stem from an adult who received the AZD1222 COVID-19 vaccine.

The chain links TRBV19 to TRBJ2-1, with TRBD1 matching 10 bases. Germline CDR1 LNHDA, CDR2 SQIVND (reference sequence). Unmatched junction bases numbered 29, after V lost 7 bases and J lost 5 bases. The CDR3 is 22 residues long. CDR3 sequence (DNA): TGTGCCAGTAACTACTTGTCCCCGACAGGGGGCAAGGGATTTAGTGGAAACAATGAGCAGTTCTTC. This translates into CASNYLSPTGGKGFSGNNEQFF.

J is TRBJ2-7 and V is TRBV6-5; TRBD1 matches at 8 bases. There are 14 residues in the CDR3. V lost 8 bases, J lost 0 bases, and 6 bases stayed unmatched. CDR1 is MNHEY and CDR2 is SVGAGI in the germline V gene. The CDR3 sequence is CASRKTGDSYEQYF. The CDR3 DNA sequence: TGTGCCAGCCGTAAGACAGGGGACTCCTACGAGCAGTACTTC.

This chain connects TRBV9 to TRBJ1-3; D is unresolved. Trimming removed 2 bases at V and 0 bases at J, with 9 bases between. CDR3 size: 15 residues. Looked up from germline, CDR1 is SGDLS and CDR2 is YYNGEE. DNA of the CDR3: TGTGCCAGCAGCGTGAATATGGGCTCTGGAAACACCATATATTTT. Translation: CASSVNMGSGNTIYF. The whole variable domain, filled in from reference TRBV9 and TRBJ1-3, reads DSGVTQTPKHLITATGQRVTLRCSPRSGDLSVYWYQQSLDQGLQFLIQYYNGEERAKGNILERFSAQQFPDLHSELNLSSLELGDSALYFCASSVNMGSGNTIYFGEGSWLTVV.

The chain couples TRBV4-1 to TRBJ2-3, with D possibly called TRBD1 or TRBD2 (5 bases each). CDR3 length: 21 residues. Between the trimmed V and J ends, which lost 3 bases and 2 bases, there was a span of 30 bases. Per the germline V gene, CDR1 is MGHRA and CDR2 is YSYEKL. CDR3 region: CASSQMGDGRIGGRNTDTQYF. CDR3 nucleotide sequence: TGCGCCAGCAGCCAGATGGGCGACGGCAGGATTGGGGGACGGAACACAGATACGCAGTATTTT.

The chain has TRBV18 and TRBJ2-2; TRBD1 is a possible D gene (6 bases). The germline gives CDR1 KGHSH, CDR2 LQKENI. V was trimmed by 3 bases and J by 4 bases, leaving 15 bases between them. CDR3 length: 16 amino acids. CDR3: CASSPTGISGTGELFF. The CDR3 region has the DNA TGTGCCAGCTCACCCACAGGGATCTCGGGCACCGGGGAGCTGTTTTTT.

This clone was recorded only once. The J gene is TRBJ1-2, the V gene TRBV18; no clear D. V was cut by 4 bases and J by 4 bases, with 7 bases left in between. This CDR3 has 12 residues. The germline gives CDR1 KGHSH, CDR2 LQKENI. The CDR3 is CASSRRTYGYTF. CDR3 DNA sequence: TGTGCCAGCTCACGGAGGACCTATGGCTACACCTTC.

The CDR3 DNA reads TGTGCCAGCCTCCCCCGGGCTATGAAAAATTCACCCCTCCACTTT. Its translation: CASLPRAMKNSPLHF. V gene TRBV6-5 combines with J gene TRBJ1-6; D call uncertain. The V and J ends lost 8 bases and 7 bases respectively, with 18 bases between them. The CDR3 consists of 15 residues. Germline V gene data show CDR1 as MNHEY and CDR2 as SVGAGI.

This chain uses TRBV27 with TRBJ2-7, with TRBD1 matching 7 bases. The CDR3 loop spans 11 amino acids. The V gene's germline CDR1 is MNHEY and CDR2 SMNVEV (reference sequence). The V segment lost 5 bases and the J segment 13 bases; nucleotides outside the gene matches: 8. The CDR3 sequence is CASSPRRDSYF. The CDR3 DNA is TGTGCCAGCAGTCCCCGACGGGACAGTTACTTC.